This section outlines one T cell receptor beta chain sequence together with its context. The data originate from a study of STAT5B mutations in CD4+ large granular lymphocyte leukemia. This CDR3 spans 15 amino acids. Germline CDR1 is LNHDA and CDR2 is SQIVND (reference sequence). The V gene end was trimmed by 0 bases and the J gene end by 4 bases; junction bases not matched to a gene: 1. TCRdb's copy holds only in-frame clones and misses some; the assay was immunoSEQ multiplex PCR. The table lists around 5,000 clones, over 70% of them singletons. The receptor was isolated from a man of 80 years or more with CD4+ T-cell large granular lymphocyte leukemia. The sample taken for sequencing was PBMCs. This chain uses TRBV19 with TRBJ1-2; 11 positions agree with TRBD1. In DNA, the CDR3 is TGTGCCAGTAGTATAGAGGGACAGGGGGTCTATGGCTACACCTTC. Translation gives CASSIEGQGVYGYTF.